This TCR beta chain was sequenced during a study of cytomegalovirus exposure and HLA in healthy donors. General study points: Later analysis indicated greater clonal expansion among HLA-associated TCR beta chains than among equally common other chains. Researchers catalogued about 150 TCR beta chains as cytomegalovirus-associated.

This clone was counted once. What it binds is unknown. CDR3 length: 14 amino acids. The trim removed 6 bases at V and 2 bases at J, leaving 2 bases unmatched. Germline CDR1 MNHEY, CDR2 SVGAGI. Vbeta (60) and Jbeta (13) primers were used in the PCR. The repertoire was sequenced with immunoSEQ multiplex PCR; TCRdb's copy has only in-frame clones and lacks some. The data hold around 90,000 clones, with 85% observed a single time. The chain employs TRBV6-5 and TRBJ2-3, with 10 bases identical to TRBD2. This TCR was recovered from a man in his forties in good health and CMV-seropositive. Sequencing was carried out using PBMCs. The CDR3 loop is CASRLAGDTDTQYF. The CDR3, as DNA: TGTGCCAGCAGGCTAGCGGGAGACACAGATACGCAGTATTTT.